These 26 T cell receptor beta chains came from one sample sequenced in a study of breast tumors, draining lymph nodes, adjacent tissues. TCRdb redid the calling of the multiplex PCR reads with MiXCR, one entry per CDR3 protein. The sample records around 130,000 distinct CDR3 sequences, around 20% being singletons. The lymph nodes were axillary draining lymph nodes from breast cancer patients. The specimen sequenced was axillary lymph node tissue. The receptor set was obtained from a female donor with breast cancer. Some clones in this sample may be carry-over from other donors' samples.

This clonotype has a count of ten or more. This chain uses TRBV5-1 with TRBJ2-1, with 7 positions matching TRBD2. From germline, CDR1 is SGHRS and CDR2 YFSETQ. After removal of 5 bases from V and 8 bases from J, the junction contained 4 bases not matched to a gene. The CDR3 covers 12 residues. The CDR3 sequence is CASRGGYHEQFF. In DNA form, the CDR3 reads TGCGCCAGCAGGGGGGGGTATCATGAGCAGTTCTTC.

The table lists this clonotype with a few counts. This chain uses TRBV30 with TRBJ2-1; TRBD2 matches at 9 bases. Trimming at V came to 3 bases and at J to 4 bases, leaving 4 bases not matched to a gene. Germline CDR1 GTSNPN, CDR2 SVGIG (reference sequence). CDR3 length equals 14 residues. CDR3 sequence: CAWSGTSRYNEQFF. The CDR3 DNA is TGTGCCTGGAGCGGGACTAGCAGATACAATGAGCAGTTCTTC.

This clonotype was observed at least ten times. Written as DNA, the CDR3 is TGTGCCACCAGCAGGTTTTTGGGGGATCAGCCCCAGCATTTT. This gives the protein CATSRFLGDQPQHF. The J gene is TRBJ1-5, the V gene TRBV15; a weak D match, TRBD1 (5 bases). The V gene lost 3 bases and the J gene lost 5 bases, with 11 bases spanning the gap. CDR1 is LNHNV, CDR2 YYDKDF, per germline (reference sequence). The CDR3 runs to 14 residues.

Here the CDR3 DNA reads TGTGCCCTCTCGGGGGGCAGGAACACCGGGGAGCTGTTTTTT. Translation gives CALSGGRNTGELFF. The chain links TRBV6-1 to TRBJ2-2; tentative D call: TRBD2 (7 bases). Germline loops: CDR1 MNHNS, CDR2 SASEGT. The CDR3 has 14 residues. V was clipped by 11 bases and J by 1 base, with 14 bases between them.

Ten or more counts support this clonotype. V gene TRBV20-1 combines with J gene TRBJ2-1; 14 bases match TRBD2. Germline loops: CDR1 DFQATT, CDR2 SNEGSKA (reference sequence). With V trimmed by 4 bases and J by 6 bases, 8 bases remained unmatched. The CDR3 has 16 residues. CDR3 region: CSATGLAGGRVNEQFF. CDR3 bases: TGCAGTGCTACAGGACTAGCGGGAGGTCGGGTCAATGAGCAGTTCTTC.

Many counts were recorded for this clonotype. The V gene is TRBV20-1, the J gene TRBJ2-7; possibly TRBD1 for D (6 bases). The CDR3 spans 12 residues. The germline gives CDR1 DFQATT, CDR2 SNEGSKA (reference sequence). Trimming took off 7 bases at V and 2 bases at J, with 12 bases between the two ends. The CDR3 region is CSVQTGTYEQYF. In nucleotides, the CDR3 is TGCAGTGTACAGACAGGAACCTACGAGCAGTACTTC.

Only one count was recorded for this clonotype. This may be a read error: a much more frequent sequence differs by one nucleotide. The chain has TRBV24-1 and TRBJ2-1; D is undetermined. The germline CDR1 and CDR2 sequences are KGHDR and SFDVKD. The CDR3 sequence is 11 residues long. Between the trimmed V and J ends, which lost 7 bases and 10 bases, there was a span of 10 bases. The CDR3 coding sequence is TGTGCCACCAGCAACCCGGTGGAGCAGTTCTTC. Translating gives CATSNPVEQFF.

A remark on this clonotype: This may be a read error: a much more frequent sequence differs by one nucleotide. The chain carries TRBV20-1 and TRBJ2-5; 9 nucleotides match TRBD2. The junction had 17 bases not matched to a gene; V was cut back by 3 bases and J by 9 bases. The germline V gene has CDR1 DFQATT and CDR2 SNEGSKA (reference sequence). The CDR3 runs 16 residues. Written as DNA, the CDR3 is TGCAGTGCTAGGCTGGACGGGCGGGGGGGCCGGGAGGCCCAGTACTTC. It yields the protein CSARLDGRGGREAQYF.

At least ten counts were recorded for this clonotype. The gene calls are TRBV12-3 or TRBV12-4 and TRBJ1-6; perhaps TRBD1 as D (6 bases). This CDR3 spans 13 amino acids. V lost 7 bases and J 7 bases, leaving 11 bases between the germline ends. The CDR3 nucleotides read TGTGCCAGCAACCGACAGGAAAATTCACCCCTCCACTTT. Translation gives CASNRQENSPLHF.

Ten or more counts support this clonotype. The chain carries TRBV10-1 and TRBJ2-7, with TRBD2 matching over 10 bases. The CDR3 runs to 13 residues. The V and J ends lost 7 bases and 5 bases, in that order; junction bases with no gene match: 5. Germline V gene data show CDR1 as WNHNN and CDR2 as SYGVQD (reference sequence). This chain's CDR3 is CASTSSGSHEQYF. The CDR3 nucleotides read TGCGCCAGCACTTCTAGCGGGAGCCACGAGCAGTACTTC.

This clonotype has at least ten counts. Here the CDR3 DNA reads TGTGCCAGCAGCTACACCGGGACACTCAACACAGATACGCAGTATTTT. Translated: CASSYTGTLNTDTQYF. The genes are TRBV7-9 and TRBJ2-3; D may be TRBD1 (6 bases). The CDR3 runs 16 residues. Germline V gene lookup returns CDR1 SEHNR and CDR2 FQNEAQ (reference sequence). The V end lost 4 bases, the J end lost 2 bases, and 16 bases lay between the germline ends.

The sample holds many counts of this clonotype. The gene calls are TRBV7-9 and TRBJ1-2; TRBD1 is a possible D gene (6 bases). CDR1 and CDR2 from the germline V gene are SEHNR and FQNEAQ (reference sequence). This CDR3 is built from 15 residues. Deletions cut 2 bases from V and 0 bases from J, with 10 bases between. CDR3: CASSLMGAPNYGYTF. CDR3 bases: TGTGCCAGCAGCTTAATGGGGGCGCCTAACTATGGCTACACCTTC. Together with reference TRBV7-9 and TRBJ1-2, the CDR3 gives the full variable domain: DTGVSQNPRHKITKRGQNVTFRCDPISEHNRLYWYRQTLGQGPEFLTYFQNEAQLEKSRLLSDRFSAERPKGSFSTLEIQRTEQGDSAMYLCASSLMGAPNYGYTFGSGTRLTVV.

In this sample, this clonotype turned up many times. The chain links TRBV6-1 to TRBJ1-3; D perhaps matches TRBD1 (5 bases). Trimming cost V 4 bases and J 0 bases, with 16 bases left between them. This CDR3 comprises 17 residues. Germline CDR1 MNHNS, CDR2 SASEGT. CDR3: CASSATSQGFSGNTIYF. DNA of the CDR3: TGTGCCAGCAGTGCTACTAGTCAGGGATTCTCTGGAAACACCATATATTTT.

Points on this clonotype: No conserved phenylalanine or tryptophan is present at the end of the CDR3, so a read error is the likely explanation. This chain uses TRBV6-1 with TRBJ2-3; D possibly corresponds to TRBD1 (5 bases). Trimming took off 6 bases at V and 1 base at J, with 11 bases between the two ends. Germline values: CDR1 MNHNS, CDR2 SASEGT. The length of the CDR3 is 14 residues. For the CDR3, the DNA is TGTGCCAGCAGGAAGGGGTCGGGCACAGATACGCAGTATCTT. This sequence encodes CASRKGSGTDTQYL.

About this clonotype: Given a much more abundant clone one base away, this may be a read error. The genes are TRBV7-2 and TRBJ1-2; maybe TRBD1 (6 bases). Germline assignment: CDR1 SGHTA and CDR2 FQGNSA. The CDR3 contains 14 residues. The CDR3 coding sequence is TGTGCCGGCAGCTTAGGAGGGGAGGGGGGTGGCTACACCTTC. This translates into CAGSLGGEGGGYTF.

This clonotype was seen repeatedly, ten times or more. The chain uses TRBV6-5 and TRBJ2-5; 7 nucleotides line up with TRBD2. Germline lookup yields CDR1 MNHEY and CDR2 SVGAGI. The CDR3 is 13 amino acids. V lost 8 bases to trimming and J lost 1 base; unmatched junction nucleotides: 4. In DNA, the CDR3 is TGTGCCAGCCGAAGGACTAGCCAAGAGACCCAGTACTTC. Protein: CASRRTSQETQYF.

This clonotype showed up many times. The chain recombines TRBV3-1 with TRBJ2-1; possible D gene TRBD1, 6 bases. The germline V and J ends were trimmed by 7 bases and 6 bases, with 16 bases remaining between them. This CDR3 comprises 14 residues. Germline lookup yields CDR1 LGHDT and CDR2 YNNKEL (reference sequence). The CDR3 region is CASNTGHPGNEQFF. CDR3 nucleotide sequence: TGTGCCAGCAACACAGGGCACCCTGGCAATGAGCAGTTCTTC.

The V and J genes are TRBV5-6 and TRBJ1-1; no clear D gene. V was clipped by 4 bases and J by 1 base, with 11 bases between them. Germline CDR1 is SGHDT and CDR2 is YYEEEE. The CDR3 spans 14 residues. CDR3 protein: CASSQYNRNTEAFF. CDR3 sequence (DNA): TGTGCCAGCAGCCAGTATAATCGGAACACTGAAGCTTTCTTT. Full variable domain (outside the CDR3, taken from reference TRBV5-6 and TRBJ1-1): DAGVTQSPTHLIKTRGQQVTLRCSPKSGHDTVSWYQQALGQGPQFIFQYYEEEERQRGNFPDRFSGHQFPNYSSELNVNALLLGDSALYLCASSQYNRNTEAFFGQGTRLTVV.

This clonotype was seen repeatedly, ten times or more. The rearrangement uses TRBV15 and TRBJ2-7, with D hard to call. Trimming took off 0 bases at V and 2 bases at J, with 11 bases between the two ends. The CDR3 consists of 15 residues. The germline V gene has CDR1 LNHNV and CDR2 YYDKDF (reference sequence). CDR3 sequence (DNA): TGTGCCACCAGCAGAGAGAATGGCAAGACCTACGAGCAGTACTTC. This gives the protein CATSRENGKTYEQYF.

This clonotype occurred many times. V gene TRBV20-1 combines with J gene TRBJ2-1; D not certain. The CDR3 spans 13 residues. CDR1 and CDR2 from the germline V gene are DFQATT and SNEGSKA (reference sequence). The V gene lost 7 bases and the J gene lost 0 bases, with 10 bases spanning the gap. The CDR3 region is CSGNKYSYNEQFF. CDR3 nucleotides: TGCAGTGGGAACAAGTACTCCTACAATGAGCAGTTCTTC.

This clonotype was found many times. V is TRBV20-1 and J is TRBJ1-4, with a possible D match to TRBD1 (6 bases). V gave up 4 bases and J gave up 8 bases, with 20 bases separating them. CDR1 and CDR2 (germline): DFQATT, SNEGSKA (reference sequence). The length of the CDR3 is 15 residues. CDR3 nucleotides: TGCAGTGCTATTTTGCTGGGGGGCGGAGGGGAAAAACTGTTTTTT. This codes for CSAILLGGGGEKLFF.

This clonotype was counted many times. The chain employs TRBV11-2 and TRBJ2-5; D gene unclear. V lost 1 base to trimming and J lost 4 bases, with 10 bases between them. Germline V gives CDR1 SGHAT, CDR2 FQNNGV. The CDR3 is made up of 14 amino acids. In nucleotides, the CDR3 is TGTGCCAGCAGCTTAGGAGGATCTCGAGAGACCCAGTACTTC. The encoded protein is CASSLGGSRETQYF.

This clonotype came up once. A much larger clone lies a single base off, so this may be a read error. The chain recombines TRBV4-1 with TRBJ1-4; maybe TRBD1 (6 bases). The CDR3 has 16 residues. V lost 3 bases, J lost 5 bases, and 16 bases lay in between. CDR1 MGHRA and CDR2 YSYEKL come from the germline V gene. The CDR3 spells CASSQEPGTQNEKLFF. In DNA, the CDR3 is TGCGCCAGCAGCCAGGAACCCGGGACACAAAATGAAAAACTGTTTTTT.

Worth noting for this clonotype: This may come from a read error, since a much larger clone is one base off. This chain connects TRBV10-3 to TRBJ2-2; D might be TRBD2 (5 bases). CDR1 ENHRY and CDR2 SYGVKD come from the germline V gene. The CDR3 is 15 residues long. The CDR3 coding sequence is TGTGCCATCAGTGAGTCTACGGGAAACACCGGGGAGCTGATTTTT. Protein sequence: CAISESTGNTGELIF.

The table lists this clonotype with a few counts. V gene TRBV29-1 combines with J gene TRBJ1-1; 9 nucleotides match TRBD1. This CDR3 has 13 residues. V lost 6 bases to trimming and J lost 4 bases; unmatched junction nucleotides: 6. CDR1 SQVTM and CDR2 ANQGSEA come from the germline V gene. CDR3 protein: CSVRDREGTEAFF. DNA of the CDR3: TGCAGCGTACGGGACAGGGAAGGCACTGAAGCTTTCTTT. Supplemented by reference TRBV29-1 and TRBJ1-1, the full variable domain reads SAVISQKPSRDICQRGTSLTIQCQVDSQVTMMFWYRQQPGQSLTLIATANQGSEATYESGFVIDKFPISRPNLTFSTLTVSNMSPEDSSIYLCSVRDREGTEAFFGQGTRLTVV.

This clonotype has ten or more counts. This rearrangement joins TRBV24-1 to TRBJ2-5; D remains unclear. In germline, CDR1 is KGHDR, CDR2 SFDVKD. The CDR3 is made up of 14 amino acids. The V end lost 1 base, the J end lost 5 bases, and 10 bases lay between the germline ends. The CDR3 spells CATSDFKGWETQYF. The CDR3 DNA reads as TGTGCCACCAGTGATTTTAAGGGATGGGAGACCCAGTACTTC.